This entry describes one T cell receptor (beta chain). Its cognate antigen has yet to be identified. From each donor, a 2.5 ml peripheral blood sample was drawn into PAXgene tubes and stored at -80 degrees C. Without any T cell sorting, total RNA was extracted from whole blood using the PAXgene blood miRNA kit on an automated QIAcube. Peripheral blood from monozygotic twin pairs who were concordant or discordant for inflammatory bowel disease underwent deep TCRalpha and TCRbeta repertoire profiling using unique molecular barcoding. Smoking habits were recorded for all twin pairs, with individuals classified as current, former or never smokers. This entry comes from a study of monozygotic twins with inflammatory bowel disease (dated by TCRdb to between 2018 and 2020). A note on the overall study: A total of approximately 28 monozygotic twin pairs were included in the full study, comprising nine German pairs (four IBD-concordant, five IBD-discordant) and 19 IBD-discordant Danish pairs. Disease-associated traits were sought mainly through comparisons between IBD patients and their genetically identical healthy co-twins within discordant pairs. Each individual had, on average, about 151 000 unique TCRalpha sequences and 181 000 unique TCRbeta sequences available for analysis.

CDR1 and CDR2 are read off the germline V gene as SGHTA and FQGTGA. Including the terminal cysteine and phenylalanine, the CDR3 comprises 13 residues. The record lacks a DNA sequence. The library was made by 5' RACE. For each TCR library, approximately 3.5 ug of total RNA was used. cDNA was synthesized with SMARTScribe reverse transcriptase in eight separate reactions per sample. Unique molecular identifiers containing a 6-nucleotide sample barcode were introduced through template switching during cDNA synthesis. TCRalpha and TCRbeta cDNA was amplified in two nested PCRs of about 17 and 10 cycles, and bead purification was carried out after each PCR. Before amplification, the cDNA was both treated with uracil DNA-glycosylase and purified with the QIAquick PCR purification kit. The second PCR added Illumina TruSeq-compatible adapters along with sample-specific barcodes. TapeStation and Qubit were used to check library quality and concentration, and 5 ng of each library went into the pool. Sequencing of the pooled libraries was done on an Illumina HiSeq2500 single-index Rapid Run using custom sequencing primers and 2 x 100 bp reads. As for the original processing: UMI-based consensus assembly with MiGEC version 1.2.6 was used to correct PCR and sequencing errors. V(D)J alignment, clonotype assembly and CDR3 extraction were performed with MiXCR version 2.1.1. Normalisation of gene usage, clonotype sharing and MAIT/NKT TCR abundance was achieved by analysing the top 1000, 10 000 and 20 000 clonotypes per sample. Diversity was computed as the inverse Simpson index with the vegan R package after downsampling to 27 000 UMIs. Paired Mann-Whitney U tests were applied to discordant twin pairs, with Benjamini-Hochberg correction for multiple testing. After TCRdb reprocessed the reads, each CDR3 protein sequence was kept as one row, without DNA. These V and J calls derive from TCRdb rather than the authors' analysis. This sample's records show about 380,000 distinct CDR3 sequences. Just over 2.5% of the sample belongs to the ten largest clones.

Broad study findings and their caveats: Fewer clonotypes were shared with other individuals by IBD patients than by healthy twins, most markedly in patients showing signs of disease activity. No single strong signal or clonotype linked to IBD turned up in the results, so the idea that one exists was not supported. Because patients received different immunosuppressive treatments, the repertoires may have picked up extra background noise and variability between individuals. The analysis was unable to tell apart different T cell subtypes. Repertoire similarity did not differ between concordant and discordant twins, which could be due to limited statistical power. A decrease in TCRbeta repertoire diversity, as measured by inverse Simpson index, was observed in IBD patients compared with their healthy co-twins.

The chain joins TRBV7-3 to TRBJ2-1; TCRdb selects TRBD1, and the lack of DNA leaves this call unchecked. The source of this sequence is a human donor with ulcerative colitis or Crohn's disease, or a healthy co-twin of an affected twin (not recorded which). Sequencing used blood. The CDR3 protein is CASSLLGVNEQFF. Joined to the reference TRBV7-3 and TRBJ2-1 proteins, this CDR3 gives the full variable domain: GAGVSQTPSNKVTEKGKYVELRCDPISGHTALYWYRQSLGQGPEFLIYFQGTGAADDSGLPNDRFFAVRPEGSVSTLKIQRTERGDSAVYLCASSLLGVNEQFFGPGTRLTVL.